This T cell receptor beta chain was obtained from a study of Graves' ophthalmopathy and Graves' hyperthyroidism. CDR3 length equals 19 residues. CDR1 and CDR2 (germline): MDHEN, SYDVKM. With 5 bases clipped from V and 2 bases from J, the junction kept 18 bases outside the gene matches. This clonotype was observed a handful of times. RNA transcripts served as template for amplifying TCR beta CDR3 sequences. HTBI primers were employed in first-round RT-PCR, then a second-round multiplex PCR followed. One entry per CDR3 protein results from TCRdb running MiXCR on the multiplex PCR reads. The sample has about 480,000 distinct CDR3 sequences, around 14% seen once. Ophthalmopathy donors showed moderate-to-severe activity, CAS ≥3, NOSPECS ≥4 and a duration under 3 months. Clinical symptoms, serum thyroxine, TRAb, thyroid ultrasound and orbital computed tomography formed the basis of diagnosis.

This clonotype was obtained from a woman aged 25 to 45 with Graves' ophthalmopathy. The rearrangement uses TRBV28 and TRBJ2-5, with TRBD2 identical over 9 bases. What was sequenced was blood. For the CDR3, the DNA is TGTGCCAGCAGTGCGGGGGGGCTTACCCCCAGGACGGGGCAAGAGACCCAGTACTTC. It is translated as CASSAGGLTPRTGQETQYF.